This T cell receptor beta chain was observed in a study of regulatory T cells in long-lasting Graves disease (dated by TCRdb to the early 2020s). For the wider study: Antithyroid drugs had been taken for less than 3 months by newly diagnosed Graves' disease patients. Persistent Graves' disease patients were compared with newly diagnosed Graves' disease patients by peripheral blood TCR sequencing and RNA sequencing. The study was conducted in China and was registered as a clinical trial. A total of 33 samples were covered by TCR sequencing, comprising some 13 persistent and around 20 newly diagnosed Graves' disease patients.

Libraries were made using multiplex PCR. The sequencer was an Illumina HiSeq 4000. CDR3 regions were amplified by Arm-PCR with iRepertoire HTBI primers to construct TCR beta libraries. Gel purification was performed on PCR products prior to sequencing. Turning to the authors' computational methods: Gene usage analysis of CDR3 amino acid clonotypes used the roughly 60 TRBV and around 13 TRBJ segments found across samples. Filtered high-quality paired reads were merged into contigs using COPE and FqMerger. BLAST was used to align contigs to IMGT TRBV, TRBD and TRBJ reference genes, with CDR3 defined following IMGT. Clonotypes above 0.1% frequency were classified as highly expanded clones. Shannon entropy was used to measure repertoire diversity, and the Gini coefficient was used to measure V-J evenness. A clonotype was considered public if more than one individual shared it. TCRdb ran its own pipeline on the public reads, namely fastp trimming at Q25 and MiXCR clone calling, and kept in-frame beta chains. Here each entry gathers all rows of one CDR3 protein and keeps the most common genes and DNA. TCRdb's processing, not the authors' own work, is the source of the V and J calls. This sample has some 460,000 distinct CDR3 sequences in its table, and roughly 16% of those were observed once. Clones ranked in the top ten supply roughly an eighth of the sample.

Results and caveats for the whole study, not just this receptor: Because the primary lesion, thyroid tissue, could not be accessed, the study looked at peripheral blood alone. Sequencing and analysis were restricted to the TCR beta chain. Persistent disease showed preferential use of TRBV28, TRBJ1-2 and TRBJ2-5, whereas newly diagnosed disease favored TRBV20-1 and TRBJ2-1. The authors noted that the small sample size was a limitation that may lower accuracy. Persistent Graves' disease patients showed lower TCR Shannon entropy and fewer highly expanded clones than newly diagnosed patients, suggesting clonal expansion. Persistent patients shared more public clonotypes among themselves (around 2,500) than newly diagnosed patients did (approximately 970).

The time point label on this specimen signifies: newly diagnosed GD, antithyroid drugs for less than 3 months. For both TCR sequencing and RNA sequencing, RNA was extracted from PBMCs using TRIzol. The diagnosis of Graves' disease was made according to American Thyroid Association guidelines. Recruitment of patients was carried out at an endocrinology department in Xi'an, China. Each patient gave about 10 milliliters of peripheral blood, collected in an EDTA anticoagulant tube. Ficoll Paque Plus density gradient separation was used to isolate PBMCs, and no further T cell sorting was done. An Agilent 2100 Bioanalyzer and agarose gel were used to check RNA quality, and a NanoDrop 2000 was used to measure RNA concentration. In this sample, this clonotype turned up a few times. What antigen it recognizes has not been identified. There are no base qualities to consult, and no much larger clone falls within one base.

The CDR3 starts with the cysteine, ends with the phenylalanine, and has 18 residues. The sequence is cut down to CDR3 DNA, 54 bases in frame from base 1. CDR1 and CDR2 are drawn from the germline V gene (reference sequence): DFQATT, SNEGSKA. V is trimmed back by 0 bases and J by 7 bases, and the junction contains 21 bases that no gene match accounts for. In addition, the sample was reused for a study of T cells in Graves' hyperthyroidism and ophthalmopathy. As the second publication notes: Stable Graves' hyperthyroidism was defined as no progression to ophthalmopathy during 18 months of follow-up. Hyperthyroidism patients were newly diagnosed, with disease duration under 2 months, and aged 18 to 65 years. Exclusion was applied to patients with uncontrolled infections, other autoimmune diseases, pregnancy or lactation. Clinical symptoms, serum thyroxine and TRAb, thyroid ultrasound, and orbital computed tomography formed the basis for the diagnoses. The first round of RT-PCR for the TCR CDR3 was performed with the HTBI primer set and the Qiagen OneStep RT-PCR kit. Most expanded thyroid clonotypes (frequency above 0.001) were also detected in blood, a finding suggesting that blood repertoires may reflect thyroid immune responses. Ophthalmopathy was separated from stable hyperthyroidism by a 13 V-J signature model, with approximately 86% sensitivity and just over 81% specificity obtained in cross-validation and 80%/75% obtained in testing. In validation, the model predicted progression to ophthalmopathy a median of 6.5 months before onset, with about 67% sensitivity and roughly 73% specificity. TCR V-J signatures able to tell the groups apart were searched for in a discovery cohort of 90 to 100 patients, of whom over 40 had Graves' ophthalmopathy and some 60 had stable Graves' hyperthyroidism. Prospective prediction of ophthalmopathy was tested in an independent validation cohort consisting of 18 hyperthyroidism patients and 15 or so patients who later progressed to ophthalmopathy. The approximately 95 discovery patients were divided at random into training and test sets in a 7:3 ratio. Thyroid tissue and blood T-cell repertoires from more than five Graves' hyperthyroidism patients were also compared in the study. Following sampling, methimazole starting at 30 mg daily was given to hyperthyroidism patients, and high-dose intravenous methylprednisolone was given to ophthalmopathy patients. A second multiplex PCR round built the libraries, followed by size selection and purification. The libraries were sequenced on an Illumina HiSeq2000 using paired-end 100 bp reads. SOAPnuke was used to process the raw data, removing reads that contained adapters or uncalled bases, had a mean Phred below 15, or lacked an exact match to the constant primer or identifier. High-quality paired reads were merged with COPE v1.2.5, and unique nucleotide sequences were defined as clonotypes. Clonotypes were aligned to IMGT TRBV, TRBD and TRBJ reference segments using MiTCR v1.1. Analysis was restricted to V-J combinations with a frequency above 0.0001, which covered 98% to 99.2% of repertoires. A TCS score was defined as the ratio of F50 (clonal expansion) to E x V (chaos), with BLOSUM62-based TCRdist applied between CDR3 peptides within each V-J. Welch's t-statistics and random forest reduced 500 to 650 V-J features to 13, which were used in a naive Bayes classifier (R e1071). No statistical method was used to set the sample size in advance, and investigators knew the group allocation. According to the paper, TCR Vbeta CDR3 sequencing was carried out on 135 peripheral blood samples, which came from 40 to 45 ophthalmopathy, 75 to 80 hyperthyroidism and roughly 17 progressor patients.

This chain joins TRBV20-1 to TRBJ2-7; 7 bases in the junction line up with TRBD1. This clonotype was sampled from a man between 40 and 49 years old with Graves disease. Donor details come from another sample of the same person, matched by shared clones. The specimen was peripheral blood mononuclear cells (PBMCs), collected at new diagnosis, from a patient treated with antithyroid drugs. CDR3 protein: CSAREQAKPGTARREQYF. In nucleotide form, the sequence is TGCAGTGCTAGAGAACAAGCTAAACCTGGGACAGCCCGGCGGGAGCAGTACTTC.